Reported below is one T cell receptor beta chain. What it recognizes is unknown. This record belongs to a study of T cell repertoires in cytomegalovirus infection. About the research overall: CMV infection together with matching HLA type was indicated by public TCR beta signatures.

TCRdb analysed the reads with MiXCR anew, one entry per CDR3 protein. Here the sample spans under 850,000 distinct CDR3 sequences, 35% to 45% being singletons. Study results and limitations: People with CMV and the relevant HLA were identified by cumulative public TCR beta family frequency.

This CDR3 is 16 amino acids long. Germline CDR1 and CDR2: SGHVS and FNYEAQ. Between the trimmed V and J ends, which lost 5 bases and 8 bases, there was a span of 21 bases. The rearrangement uses TRBV7-6 and TRBJ1-4; possibly TRBD1 for D (6 bases). The origin of this receptor is a human donor in good health (CMV status not recorded). Some clones in this sample may be carry-over from other donors' samples. Material for sequencing was PBMCs. Here the CDR3 reads CASSLGEGLRGEKLFF. CDR3 DNA sequence: TGTGCCAGCAGCCTCGGGGAGGGGCTGAGGGGGGAAAAACTGTTTTTT.